The next 23 T cell receptor beta chains were all read from a single sample in a study of post-analysis software for immune sequencing data. Study-wide results and limits: A few TRBV segments were significantly more frequent in patients than in controls. TRBV5-6, TRBV5-1 and TRBV20-1 were among these segments.

These TCRs' antigens remain unknown. Presence of unique molecular identifiers characterized the TCR beta cDNA libraries. TCRdb redid the calling of the PCR reads with MiXCR, one entry per CDR3 protein. The sample consists of about 570,000 distinct CDR3 sequences, around 34% of them appearing once. The sequenced material came from blood. The receptors come from a girl under 18 with multiple sclerosis.

The rearrangement uses TRBV6-6 and TRBJ1-1, with D unresolved. This CDR3 has 14 residues. V gave up 4 bases and J gave up 5 bases, with 14 bases separating them. The germline V gene encodes CDR1 MNHNY and CDR2 SVGAGI (reference sequence). DNA for the CDR3: TGTGCCAGCAGTTCGACGGGTACGCGGACTGAAGCTTTCTTT. Protein sequence: CASSSTGTRTEAFF.

This clonotype occurred a few times. The chain couples TRBV12-3 or TRBV12-4 to TRBJ2-3, with D possibly TRBD1 on 5 matching bases. V was pared by 3 bases and J by 2 bases, with 24 bases between. This CDR3 is built from 19 residues. CDR3 amino acids: CASSLWGRPTPSPTDTQYF. In DNA form, the CDR3 reads TGTGCCAGCAGTTTGTGGGGCAGACCCACACCCTCTCCCACAGATACGCAGTATTTT.

This clonotype was recorded only once. This chain links TRBV6-4 with TRBJ2-3; 7 bases match TRBD1. Trimming at V came to 2 bases and at J to 4 bases, leaving 6 bases not matched to a gene. The CDR3 contains 15 residues. The germline gives CDR1 MRHNA, CDR2 SNTAGT. CDR3 protein: CASSDDRVSSDTQYF. In nucleotides, the CDR3 is TGTGCCAGCAGTGACGACAGGGTTTCATCAGATACGCAGTATTTT.

Comment on this clonotype: A read error may explain this, as a much larger clone is one base away. CDR3 DNA: TGTACCAGCAGTTTCACTAGCGGGGTACCGGTTGAGACCCAGTACTTC. Amino acid sequence: CTSSFTSGVPVETQYF. This rearrangement joins TRBV6-5 to TRBJ2-5, with TRBD2 matching 10 bases. CDR1 and CDR2 (germline): MNHEY, SVGAGI. This CDR3 has 16 residues.

There are a few counts of this clonotype. The rearrangement links TRBV11-2 to TRBJ2-1; TRBD2 is a possible D gene (6 bases). The V end lost 9 bases, the J end lost 7 bases, and 13 bases lay between the germline ends. The CDR3 extends over 12 amino acids. Germline CDR1 SGHAT, CDR2 FQNNGV. CDR3 in DNA: TGTGCCAGTCGTTTGGGGGGTAATGAGCAGTTCTTC. It is translated as CASRLGGNEQFF. Full variable domain (remainder filled in from reference TRBV11-2 and TRBJ2-1): EAGVAQSPRYKIIEKRQSVAFWCNPISGHATLYWYQQILGQGPKLLIQFQNNGVVDDSQLPKDRFSAERLKGVDSTLKIQPAKLEDSAVYLCASRLGGNEQFFGPGTRLTVL.

This clonotype was seen more than once but under ten times. CDR3 in amino acids: CASSLEWADSQETQYF. Written as DNA, the CDR3 is TGTGCCAGCAGCTTAGAGTGGGCCGATTCCCAAGAGACCCAGTACTTC. This rearrangement joins TRBV7-8 to TRBJ2-5; D remains unclear. Trimming shortened V by 1 base and J by 1 base, and 13 bases separated the two germline ends. This CDR3 has 16 amino acids. Germline lookup yields CDR1 SGHVS and CDR2 FQNEAQ.

The rearrangement joins TRBV20-1 to TRBJ2-5; 8 bases align to TRBD2. Germline V gives CDR1 DFQATT, CDR2 SNEGSKA (reference sequence). Germline trimming cut 5 bases from V and 0 bases from J; bases unmatched to any gene: 2. This CDR3 has 13 amino acids. This CDR3 is CSASSGYQETQYF. The DNA of the CDR3 is TGCAGTGCTTCTAGCGGGTACCAAGAGACCCAGTACTTC.

This chain uses TRBV7-8 with TRBJ2-1; D gene uncertain. CDR1 SGHVS and CDR2 FQNEAQ come from the germline V gene. The CDR3 is 13 amino acids. V was trimmed by 5 bases and J by 10 bases, leaving 15 bases between them. The CDR3: CASSLRPPEEQFF. The CDR3 coding sequence is TGTGCCAGCAGCCTCAGACCACCGGAGGAGCAGTTCTTC.

This chain joins TRBV15 and TRBJ1-4, with 7 bases lining up with TRBD1. Trimming removed 5 bases from V and 0 bases from J; junction bases left unmatched: 3. CDR3 size: 15 residues. Looked up from germline, CDR1 is LNHNV and CDR2 is YYDKDF (reference sequence). The CDR3 here is CATSPDRATNEKLFF. The CDR3 DNA is TGTGCCACCAGCCCCGACAGGGCAACTAATGAAAAACTGTTTTTT.

Only a few counts were recorded for this clonotype. The chain links TRBV11-3 to TRBJ2-5, with a tentative D call TRBD1 (6 bases). The CDR3 spans 15 residues. The germline V gene has CDR1 SGHNT and CDR2 YENEEA. Trimming stripped 3 bases from V and 4 bases from J, with 15 bases between. CDR3 DNA sequence: TGTGCCAGCAGCTTCACAGGGTTAGTCGGAGAGACCCAGTACTTC. Translating it yields CASSFTGLVGETQYF. Based on the CDR3 plus reference TRBV11-3 and TRBJ2-5, the full variable domain is EAGVVQSPRYKIIEKKQPVAFWCNPISGHNTLYWYLQNLGQGPELLIRYENEEAVDDSQLPKDRFSAERLKGVDSTLKIQPAELGDSAVYLCASSFTGLVGETQYFGPGTRLLVL.

The gene calls are TRBV5-6 and TRBJ2-1; TRBD2 aligns across 10 bases. Germline V gives CDR1 SGHDT, CDR2 YYEEEE. This CDR3 comprises 16 residues. J gave up 8 bases and V 0 bases, and 8 bases lay outside the gene matches. In DNA, the CDR3 is TGTGCCAGCAGCTTGGCTAGCGGGGGTTTGTTGGATGAGCAGTTCTTC. It codes for CASSLASGGLLDEQFF.

The chain carries TRBV25-1 and TRBJ1-6, with a weak D call TRBD1 (5 bases). The ends were cut back, 5 bases at V and 9 bases at J, with 14 bases in the middle. CDR1 is MGHDK and CDR2 is SYGVNS in the germline V gene. The length of the CDR3 is 14 residues. The CDR3 spells CASSPREGFSPLHF. In DNA form, the CDR3 reads TGTGCCAGCAGTCCCCGGGAGGGGTTTTCACCCCTCCACTTT.

This clonotype was picked up many times. J is TRBJ2-5 and V is TRBV5-1; D gene unclear. The germline V and J ends were trimmed by 0 bases and 1 base, with 10 bases remaining between them. Germline CDR1 SGHRS, CDR2 YFSETQ. CDR3 length: 15 amino acids. CDR3: CASSLAGQLQETQYF. The CDR3 region has the DNA TGCGCCAGCAGCTTGGCCGGGCAGCTCCAAGAGACCCAGTACTTC.

This chain connects TRBV12-3 or TRBV12-4 to TRBJ2-3; D is unresolved. With 6 bases removed from V and 0 bases from J, the gap between germline ends came to 19 bases. This CDR3 comprises 17 residues. This CDR3 reads CASSLKVAETSTDTQYF. The DNA of the CDR3 is TGTGCCAGCAGCCTCAAGGTTGCCGAAACTAGCACAGATACGCAGTATTTT.

This clonotype has only a few counts. The chain recombines TRBV7-8 with TRBJ2-5; weak D call: TRBD1 (5 bases). CDR3 length: 16 amino acids. Trimming shortened V by 5 bases and J by 6 bases, and 22 bases separated the two germline ends. Looked up from germline, CDR1 is SGHVS and CDR2 is FQNEAQ. The CDR3 DNA is TGTGCCAGCAGCCGGGTCTGGACACAGAACAGGAAGACCCAGTACTTC. Translated: CASSRVWTQNRKTQYF.

Comments on this clonotype: Its ends do not fully match the called genes, so a read error is possible. V gene TRBV7-9 combines with J gene TRBJ2-5; D may be TRBD2 (5 bases). This CDR3 has 15 residues. Germline V gene data show CDR1 as SEHNR and CDR2 as FQNEAQ (reference sequence). The CDR3 bases are TGTGCCAGCAGCATTAGGTCCGGGGAACAAGAGACCCACTACTTC. It specifies CASSIRSGEQETHYF.

V is TRBV5-1 and J is TRBJ2-7; perhaps TRBD1 as D (6 bases). The DNA matches TRBJ2-4 better at its end, which makes the J call doubtful. CDR1 is SGHRS and CDR2 is YFSETQ in the germline V gene. The CDR3 is 16 residues long. CDR3 region: CASSLVEGGPVNIQYF. The CDR3 nucleotides read TGCGCCAGCAGCTTGGTTGAAGGGGGTCCTGTTAACATTCAGTACTTC.

This chain uses TRBV7-9 with TRBJ2-4; D remains ambiguous. The end of the DNA fits TRBJ2-7 better, so the J call may be wrong. The CDR3 length is 14 residues. The V gene's germline CDR1 is SEHNR and CDR2 FQNEAQ (reference sequence). In DNA, the CDR3 is TGTGCCAGCAGCCCCCGGTCAGCCAGTTGCGAGCAGTACTTC. Protein sequence: CASSPRSASCEQYF.

The sample holds a few counts of this clonotype. The gene calls are TRBV20-1 and TRBJ2-1; D may be TRBD1 (6 bases). The germline V and J ends were trimmed by 0 bases and 4 bases, with 10 bases remaining between them. This CDR3 has 14 residues. Germline CDR1 and CDR2: DFQATT and SNEGSKA (reference sequence). CDR3 nucleotides: TGCAGTGCTAGAGATAGTGGGACATACAATGAGCAGTTCTTC. This gives the protein CSARDSGTYNEQFF.

The V gene is TRBV7-2, the J gene TRBJ2-1, with TRBD2 matching 11 bases. Germline-derived CDR1 and CDR2 are SGHTA and FQGNSA. J lost 7 bases, V lost 4 bases, and 9 bases had no gene match. The CDR3 runs to 16 residues. The DNA for the CDR3 is TGTGCCAGCAGCTCAAACCTAGCGGGGGGAGGTAATGAGCAGTTCTTC. Amino acid sequence: CASSSNLAGGGNEQFF. Looking up the rest from reference TRBV7-2 and TRBJ2-1 gives the full variable domain: GAGVSQSPSNKVTEKGKDVELRCDPISGHTALYWYRQSLGQGLEFLIYFQGNSAPDKSGLPSDRFSAERTGGSVSTLTIQRTQQEDSAVYLCASSSNLAGGGNEQFFGPGTRLTVL.

The gene calls are TRBV18 and TRBJ1-5; possibly TRBD1 for D (6 bases). Trimming stripped 3 bases from V and 6 bases from J, with 15 bases between. The CDR3 runs 15 residues. CDR1 is KGHSH, CDR2 LQKENI, per germline. The CDR3 nucleotides read TGTGCCAGCTCACCCACTAGGGGGGTCGGTCAGCCCCAGCATTTT. Protein product: CASSPTRGVGQPQHF. Together with reference TRBV18 and TRBJ1-5, the CDR3 gives the full variable domain: NAGVMQNPRHLVRRRGQEARLRCSPMKGHSHVYWYRQLPEEGLKFMVYLQKENIIDESGMPKERFSAEFPKEGPSILRIQQVVRGDSAAYFCASSPTRGVGQPQHFGDGTRLSIL.

This clonotype showed up just a few times. The rearrangement links TRBV7-2 to TRBJ1-1; D gene ambiguous. The CDR3 totals 14 residues. Per germline, CDR1 SGHTA and CDR2 FQGNSA. Trimming took off 5 bases at V and 4 bases at J, with 14 bases between the two ends. The CDR3 region is CASSPTGRPTEAFF. CDR3 DNA sequence: TGTGCCAGCAGCCCGACCGGGAGGCCCACTGAAGCTTTCTTT.

The rearrangement joins TRBV28 to TRBJ1-2; no clear D gene. V was trimmed by 3 bases and J by 0 bases, leaving 8 bases between them. CDR3 length: 14 residues. Germline V CDR1 and CDR2: MDHEN, SYDVKM. CDR3 in amino acids: CASSFARSNYGYTF. For the CDR3, the DNA is TGTGCCAGCAGTTTCGCGCGGTCTAACTATGGCTACACCTTC.